The present TCR beta chain was sequenced within a study of blood T cell repertoires in COVID-19. Study information: Samples taken during acute and convalescent COVID-19 were collected in the United States, Italy and Spain.

Germline V gene data show CDR1 as LGHNA and CDR2 as YSLEER. V trimming: 2 bases; J trimming: 5 bases; junction bases outside the gene matches: 5. CDR3 length: 16 amino acids. Sequencing was performed with immunoSEQ multiplex PCR; in TCRdb, only in-frame clones are kept and a portion is missing. The data contain 150,000 or so clones, approximately 83% of them singletons. Worth noting for this clone: A read error may explain this, as a much larger clone is one base away. The sample has other DNA sequences that encode this CDR3 too.

The sequence derives from a man aged 45-65 years who had recovered from COVID-19. Sequencing was done on a sample of PBMCs or T cells enriched from blood (not recorded which). This chain uses TRBV4-3 with TRBJ1-6; 8 bases are shared with TRBD1. The CDR3 sequence is CASSQTRTGNNSPLHF. In DNA, the CDR3 is TGCGCCAGCAGCCAAACCCGGACAGGGAATAATTCACCCCTCCACTTT.